This passage covers 24 T cell receptor beta chains from one sample sequenced in a study of neoadjuvant anti-PD-1 for oral cavity cancer. Data came from immunoSEQ multiplex PCR; TCRdb stores just in-frame clones and leaves some out. The sample records about 6,600 clones, around 40% being singletons. Sequenced material: tumor tissue, taken before nivolumab (anti-PD-1) treatment. The receptors were sampled from a person aged 35 to 85 with oral cavity squamous cell carcinoma.

The table lists this clone with a few counts. V and J are TRBV19 and TRBJ2-3; a weak D match, TRBD2 (6 bases). This CDR3 spans 14 amino acids. Germline V lookup: CDR1 LNHDA, CDR2 SQIVND (reference sequence). Between the trimmed V and J ends, which lost 6 bases and 1 base, there was a span of 11 bases. The CDR3 loop is CASSLIAGTDTQYF. CDR3 sequence (DNA): TGTGCCAGTAGCCTGATAGCGGGCACAGATACGCAGTATTTT.

This clone was seen a handful of times. This rearrangement joins TRBV6-5 to TRBJ1-1; D not resolved. V shed 2 bases and J shed 1 base, with 5 bases lying between them. The germline gives CDR1 MNHEY, CDR2 SVGAGI. The CDR3 contains 13 residues. CDR3 residues: CASSYAKNTEAFF. CDR3 nucleotides: TGTGCCAGCAGTTACGCCAAGAACACTGAAGCTTTCTTT.

The genes are TRBV7-2 and TRBJ2-7; D might be TRBD1 (5 bases). Per the germline V gene, CDR1 is SGHTA and CDR2 is FQGNSA. The CDR3 covers 14 residues. V dropped 1 base and J dropped 3 bases, with 10 bases sitting between them. CDR3 in DNA: TGTGCCAGCAGCTTAGATGGACACATCTACGAGCAGTACTTC. This translates into CASSLDGHIYEQYF.

The chain joins TRBV7-2 to TRBJ2-7; 8 positions agree with TRBD2. Trimming at V came to 5 bases and at J to 0 bases, leaving 6 bases not matched to a gene. This CDR3 comprises 15 residues. CDR1 SGHTA and CDR2 FQGNSA come from the germline V gene. CDR3 loop: CASSPGGGGSYEQYF. CDR3 nucleotide sequence: TGTGCCAGCAGCCCGGGAGGGGGGGGCTCCTACGAGCAGTACTTC.

V gene TRBV4-1 combines with J gene TRBJ1-2; D call uncertain. Germline V gene lookup returns CDR1 MGHRA and CDR2 YSYEKL. Trimming removed 0 bases at V and 8 bases at J, with 7 bases between. The CDR3 length is 12 residues. The CDR3: CASSQDFQGYTF. CDR3 coding DNA: TGCGCCAGCAGCCAAGATTTCCAAGGCTACACCTTC.

This clone has only a few counts. The J gene is TRBJ2-7, the V gene TRBV5-4; tentatively, D is TRBD2 (7 bases). Trimming stripped 4 bases from V and 0 bases from J, with 20 bases between. CDR3 length: 17 residues. The germline V gene encodes CDR1 SGHNT and CDR2 YYREEE (reference sequence). CDR3 in amino acids: CASSPGQGGGYSYEQYF. CDR3 DNA sequence: TGTGCCAGCAGCCCCGGACAAGGGGGGGGCTACTCCTACGAGCAGTACTTC.

This clone has a handful of counts. The chain recombines TRBV9 with TRBJ2-7; D remains unclear. There are 14 residues in the CDR3. The germline V gene encodes CDR1 SGDLS and CDR2 YYNGEE. Trimming stripped 2 bases from V and 2 bases from J, with 11 bases between. The CDR3 here is CASSVSVAAYEQYF. CDR3 sequence (DNA): TGTGCCAGCAGCGTGTCCGTTGCGGCCTACGAGCAGTACTTC.

This sequence joins TRBV7-6 and TRBJ2-3; 10 nucleotides align to TRBD2. The CDR3 length is 17 residues. With 5 bases clipped from V and 3 bases from J, the junction kept 11 bases outside the gene matches. The V gene's germline CDR1 is SGHVS and CDR2 FNYEAQ. The CDR3 protein is CASSNPSSGGMTDTQYF. The CDR3 coding sequence is TGTGCCAGCAGCAATCCTTCTAGCGGGGGCATGACAGATACGCAGTATTTT.

The rearrangement joins TRBV7-2 to TRBJ2-5, with D hard to call. CDR1 SGHTA and CDR2 FQGNSA come from the germline V gene. The CDR3 extends over 14 amino acids. The V end lost 1 base, the J end lost 5 bases, and 11 bases lay between the germline ends. The chain's CDR3 is CASSLGVSVETQYF. The CDR3 DNA reads as TGTGCCAGCAGCTTAGGGGTGTCTGTCGAGACCCAGTACTTC.

The V and J genes are TRBV19 and TRBJ2-7; 9 positions agree with TRBD2. The ends lost 5 bases at V and 1 base at J; junction bases unmatched: 6. In germline, CDR1 is LNHDA, CDR2 SQIVND (reference sequence). This CDR3 comprises 15 residues. Written as DNA, the CDR3 is TGTGCCAGTAGTCAGCTTAGCGGGGGATCCTACGAGCAGTACTTC. This translates into CASSQLSGGSYEQYF.

The V call is TRBV6-5, the J call TRBJ2-5; 9 bases fit TRBD1. Germline lookup yields CDR1 MNHEY and CDR2 SVGAGI. The CDR3 is 12 amino acids. With V trimmed by 8 bases and J by 10 bases, 8 bases remained unmatched. CDR3 DNA sequence: TGTGCCAGCCGGGACAGGGCTGTTGGCCAGTACTTC. Amino acid sequence: CASRDRAVGQYF.

The chain links TRBV9 to TRBJ1-4; D gene unclear. The V gene lost 4 bases and the J gene lost 1 base, with 11 bases spanning the gap. CDR1 and CDR2 from the germline V gene are SGDLS and YYNGEE. The CDR3 is 15 residues long. The CDR3 DNA reads as TGTGCCAGCAGCCCGGGGAAGGTAACTAATGAAAAACTGTTTTTT. Its translation: CASSPGKVTNEKLFF.

V gene TRBV5-6 combines with J gene TRBJ2-7; TRBD1 matches 9 bases. CDR1 and CDR2 (germline): SGHDT, YYEEEE. The CDR3 loop spans 16 amino acids. V dropped 0 bases and J dropped 4; count of bases not matched to a gene: 8. CDR3: CASSLGGQGRGYEQYF. DNA for the CDR3: TGTGCCAGCAGCTTGGGGGGACAGGGACGGGGATACGAGCAGTACTTC. Based on the CDR3 plus reference TRBV5-6 and TRBJ2-7, the full variable domain is DAGVTQSPTHLIKTRGQQVTLRCSPKSGHDTVSWYQQALGQGPQFIFQYYEEEERQRGNFPDRFSGHQFPNYSSELNVNALLLGDSALYLCASSLGGQGRGYEQYFGPGTRLTVT.

The chain links TRBV11-3 to TRBJ2-2, with D possibly matching TRBD2 (5 bases). V lost 5 bases and J lost 5, with 12 bases in between. CDR1 is SGHNT and CDR2 is YENEEA in the germline V gene. The CDR3 extends over 14 amino acids. The CDR3 sequence is CASSAGVVTGELFF. The DNA of the CDR3 is TGTGCCAGCAGCGCGGGTGTTGTTACCGGGGAGCTGTTTTTT.

This clone was counted a single time. V usage is TRBV7-7 and J usage is TRBJ2-3, with TRBD2 matching 10 bases. CDR3 length: 17 amino acids. Germline loops: CDR1 SSHAT, CDR2 FNYEAQ (reference sequence). The V segment lost 5 bases and the J segment 3 bases; nucleotides outside the gene matches: 11. CDR3 nucleotide sequence: TGTGCCAGCAGCAATCCTTCTAGCGGGGGCATGACAGATACGCAGTATTTT. Translated: CASSNPSSGGMTDTQYF. Combining the CDR3 with reference TRBV7-7 and TRBJ2-3 gives the whole variable domain GAGVSQSPRYKVTKRGQDVTLRCDPISSHATLYWYQQALGQGPEFLTYFNYEAQPDKSGLPSDRFSAERPEGSISTLTIQRTEQRDSAMYRCASSNPSSGGMTDTQYFGPGTRLTVL.

A few counts support this clone. V usage is TRBV5-1 and J usage is TRBJ1-2; D remains ambiguous. Germline V gene lookup returns CDR1 SGHRS and CDR2 YFSETQ. V dropped 4 bases and J dropped 1 base, with 11 bases sitting between them. CDR3 length equals 14 residues. CDR3 region: CASSIRANNYGYTF. The CDR3 region has the DNA TGCGCCAGCAGCATCCGGGCTAATAACTATGGCTACACCTTC.

This clone is a singleton in its sample. The chain employs TRBV28 and TRBJ1-6; D is uncertain. The CDR3 has 12 residues. Germline loops: CDR1 MDHEN, CDR2 SYDVKM. Trimming stripped 6 bases from V and 6 bases from J, with 6 bases between. The CDR3 protein is CASRGSNSPLHF. CDR3 coding DNA: TGTGCCAGCAGGGGCTCTAATTCACCCCTCCACTTT.

This rearrangement joins TRBV18 to TRBJ1-1; no clear D. Per germline, CDR1 KGHSH and CDR2 LQKENI. V shed 0 bases and J shed 4 bases, with 6 bases lying between them. CDR3 length: 13 residues. CDR3 coding DNA: TGTGCCAGCTCACCACCTATGTCCACTGAAGCTTTCTTT. It specifies CASSPPMSTEAFF.

This clone was picked up a small number of times. CDR3 nucleotides: TGTGCCAGCAGTCCGGGACAGGTCGTCACCGGGGAGCTGTTTTTT. Its translation is CASSPGQVVTGELFF. The chain is built from TRBV7-9 and TRBJ2-2; 8 nucleotides agree with TRBD1. In germline, CDR1 is SEHNR, CDR2 FQNEAQ (reference sequence). The J segment lost 4 bases and the V segment lost 6 bases, leaving 7 bases of the junction unmatched. This CDR3 has 15 residues.

This clone occurred a few times. In nucleotides, the CDR3 is TGTGCCAGTAGTAAGGGAGGGACTGAAGCTTTCTTT. Its translation: CASSKGGTEAFF. The gene calls are TRBV19 and TRBJ1-1; D remains ambiguous. V dropped 4 bases and J dropped 5 bases, with 8 bases sitting between them. This CDR3 is 12 amino acids long. The germline gives CDR1 LNHDA, CDR2 SQIVND (reference sequence).

This clone is medium-sized within its sample. This CDR3 reads CASSPGQGVEKLFF. In DNA form, the CDR3 reads TGTGCCAGCAGCCCAGGACAGGGGGTGGAAAAACTGTTTTTT. The chain links TRBV7-9 to TRBJ1-4; 10 bases are a match to TRBD1. The CDR3 contains 14 residues. V was pared by 5 bases and J by 8 bases, with 5 bases of the junction left unmatched. CDR1 and CDR2 (germline): SEHNR, FQNEAQ (reference sequence).

The V gene is TRBV5-1, the J gene TRBJ2-1; 8 bases match TRBD2. This CDR3 region has 15 residues. CDR1 is SGHRS, CDR2 YFSETQ, per germline. Here the CDR3 DNA reads TGCCCCCCCAACCACGGCGGGGGGCTTTACAATGAGCAGTTCTTC. Protein product: CPPNHGGGLYNEQFF.

The chain uses TRBV6-5 and TRBJ2-7; TRBD1 agrees at 9 bases. V lost 0 bases and J lost 2; bases outside the gene matches: 2. The CDR3 sequence is 15 residues long. The germline V gene has CDR1 MNHEY and CDR2 SVGAGI. CDR3 residues: CASSYSTGGPYEQYF. In DNA, the CDR3 is TGTGCCAGCAGTTACTCGACAGGGGGACCCTACGAGCAGTACTTC.

This clone was counted a few times. This sequence joins TRBV10-1 and TRBJ2-6, with TRBD1 matching 11 bases. Trimming removed 6 bases from V and 2 bases from J; junction bases left unmatched: 6. The CDR3 spans 17 residues. CDR1 is WNHNN, CDR2 SYGVQD, per germline (reference sequence). CDR3 protein: CASSLDRGQAGANVLTF. In DNA form, the CDR3 reads TGCGCCAGCAGCCTGGACAGGGGGCAAGCTGGGGCCAACGTCCTGACTTTC.